The T cell receptor beta chain under discussion was sequenced for a study of cytomegalovirus exposure and HLA in healthy donors. Findings and caveats of the study: Prior analysis indicated that the majority of TCR beta V segments exhibited productivity approximately 87% or approximately 30% of the time. A later analysis appeared to link common viral pathogens to several of the most significant clusters. According to the study, about 180 TCR beta chains were cytomegalovirus-associated.

A single count supports this clone. What it binds is unknown. Primers for the PCR totalled 60 Vbeta and 13 Jbeta. The data were produced by immunoSEQ multiplex PCR, yet TCRdb's version contains in-frame clones alone and is incomplete. The sample lists 60,000 or so clones, roughly nine tenths seen once, with roughly 1.6% in the top ten. Germline CDR1 is LGHNA and CDR2 is YSLEER. J lost 3 bases, V lost 0 bases, and 5 bases had no gene match. This CDR3 spans 16 amino acids. The source is a man aged 30 to 45 in good health and CMV-seropositive. Sequenced: PBMCs. The J gene is TRBJ2-7, the V gene TRBV4-3; 10 bases agree with TRBD1. The CDR3 loop reads CASSQEIRTGGYEQYF. CDR3 DNA: TGCGCCAGCAGCCAAGAGATTAGGACAGGGGGCTACGAGCAGTACTTC.